This T cell receptor (beta chain) derives from a study of blood T cell repertoires in COVID-19. Turning to the study itself: PBMCs, B-cell-depleted T cells, or T cells were the source of the cDNA or gDNA that made up the material.

Assay used: immunoSEQ multiplex PCR; TCRdb lists only in-frame clones, some missing. In the table there are around 18,000 clones, roughly nine tenths of which are singletons. The CDR3 consists of 18 residues. Sequencing used peripheral blood. This TCR was sampled from a man in his sixties with active COVID-19. J is TRBJ2-5 and V is TRBV21-1; the tabulated D call, TRBD2, remains unverified against the DNA. TRBV21-1 is a pseudogene segment. The DNA of the CDR3 is TGTGCCAGCAGCACCGCTACGAATCTAGCGGCCCCACAAGAGACCCAGTACTTC. Its protein product is CASSTATNLAAPQETQYF.